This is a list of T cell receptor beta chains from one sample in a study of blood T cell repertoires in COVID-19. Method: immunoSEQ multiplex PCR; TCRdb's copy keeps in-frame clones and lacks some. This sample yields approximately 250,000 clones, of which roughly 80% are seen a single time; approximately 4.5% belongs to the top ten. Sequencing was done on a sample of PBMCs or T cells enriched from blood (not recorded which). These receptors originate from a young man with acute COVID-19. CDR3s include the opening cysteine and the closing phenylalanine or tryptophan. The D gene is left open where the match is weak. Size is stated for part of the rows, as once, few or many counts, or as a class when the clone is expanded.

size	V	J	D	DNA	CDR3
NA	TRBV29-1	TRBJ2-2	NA	TGCAGCGTTGAGATAGGGGCGGCCGGGGAGCTGTTTTTT	CSVEIGAAGELFF
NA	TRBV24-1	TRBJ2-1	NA	TGTGCCACCAGTGGGGCGGGATATGAGCAGTTCTTC	CATSGAGYEQFF
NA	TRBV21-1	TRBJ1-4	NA	TGTGCCAGCAGCAAAGCGAAGTTGACAGACCTTAATGAAAAACTGTTTTTT	CASSKAKLTDLNEKLFF
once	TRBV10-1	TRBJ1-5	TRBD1	TGCGCCAGCACCCCTGGACAGGGGGTAAATCAGCCCCAGCATTTT	CASTPGQGVNQPQHF
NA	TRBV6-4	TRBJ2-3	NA	TGTGCCAGCAGTGACTCCCTTGGAGCCAGCACAGATACGCAGTATTTT	CASSDSLGASTDTQYF
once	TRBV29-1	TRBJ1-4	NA	TGCAGCGGAGCCCGCTTGGGGGGAAAACTGTTTTTT	CSGARLGGKLFF
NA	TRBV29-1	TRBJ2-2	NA	TGCAGCGTTCGGAGTAGCGGAACCGGGGAGCTGTTTTTT	CSVRSSGTGELFF
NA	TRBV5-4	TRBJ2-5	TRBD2	TGTGCCAGCAGCCCGACTAGCGGGGGGGCCGGGGAGACCCAGTACTTC	CASSPTSGGAGETQYF
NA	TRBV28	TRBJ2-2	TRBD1	TGTGCCAGCAGTTCCTCTACAGGGGCCGGGGAGCTGTTTTTT	CASSSSTGAGELFF
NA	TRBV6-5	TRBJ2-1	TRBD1	TGTGCCAGCACCGGGACAGGGGTCGTCAGTGAGCAGTTCTTC	CASTGTGVVSEQFF
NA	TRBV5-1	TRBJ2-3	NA	TGTGCCAGCAGCTTGGCCGGGTACGCTAGCACAGATACGCAGTATTTT	CASSLAGYASTDTQYF
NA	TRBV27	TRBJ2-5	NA	TGTGCCAGCAGTCGTCTATTCGCGTCCCAAGAGACCCAGTACTTC	CASSRLFASQETQYF
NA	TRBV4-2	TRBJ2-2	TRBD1	TGTGCCAGCAGCTCGGGGACAGGGGACACCGGGGAGCTGTTTTTT	CASSSGTGDTGELFF
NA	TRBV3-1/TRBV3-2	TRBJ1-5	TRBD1	TGTGCCAGCAGCCGCGGTGGGGCTACAGGGGGCGGTCAGCCCCAGCATTTT	CASSRGGATGGGQPQHF
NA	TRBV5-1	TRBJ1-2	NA	TGCGCCAGCAGCCAAACAGGAAACTATGGCTACACCTTC	CASSQTGNYGYTF
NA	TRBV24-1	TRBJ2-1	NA	TGTGCCACCAGTGACCGCAGGACTACCAATGAGCAGTTCTTC	CATSDRRTTNEQFF
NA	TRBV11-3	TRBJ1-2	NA	TGTGCCATCATACAGGGAGATGGCTACACCTTC	CAIIQGDGYTF
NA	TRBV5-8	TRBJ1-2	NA	TGTGCCAGCAGCTTTCAACTGGTGGACTATGGCTACACCTTC	CASSFQLVDYGYTF
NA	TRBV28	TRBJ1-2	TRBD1	TGTGCCAGCAGTGAGAGTAGGACAGGGGGTGGCGGCTACACCTTC	CASSESRTGGGGYTF
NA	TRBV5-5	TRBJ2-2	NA	TGTGCCAGCAGCTTGTTTTTACAGTTGTCCGGGGAGCTGTTTTTT	CASSLFLQLSGELFF
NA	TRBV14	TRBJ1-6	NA	TGTGCCAGCAGGCCCACCGGGAATTCACCCCTCCACTTT	CASRPTGNSPLHF
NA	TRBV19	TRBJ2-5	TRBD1	TGTGCCAGTAGTATAGGAGGAAACAGGGGATATACGGAGACCCAGTACTTC	CASSIGGNRGYTETQYF
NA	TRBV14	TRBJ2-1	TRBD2	TGTGCCAGCAGCCAAGAAGCCGGGAGGGGGAATGAGCAGTTCTTC	CASSQEAGRGNEQFF
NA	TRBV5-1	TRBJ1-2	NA	TGTGCCAGCAGCCCTCCGGGGCAGGGGACCGGCTACACCTTC	CASSPPGQGTGYTF
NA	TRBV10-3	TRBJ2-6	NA	TGTGCCATCAGGCCCTTTCCCGCGGGGGCCAACGTCCTGACTTTC	CAIRPFPAGANVLTF
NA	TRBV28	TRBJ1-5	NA	TGTGCCAGCAGTTTAGCACAGAGTAGCAATCAGCCCCAGCATTTT	CASSLAQSSNQPQHF
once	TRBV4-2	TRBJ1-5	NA	TGTGCCAGCAGCCAAGACCGAGACAGGAGCAATCAGCCCCAGCATTTT	CASSQDRDRSNQPQHF
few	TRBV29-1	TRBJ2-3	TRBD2	TGCAGCGTTCCGTGGACTAGCGCAGATACGCAGTATTTT	CSVPWTSADTQYF
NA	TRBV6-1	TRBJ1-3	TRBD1	TGTGCCAGCAGTGGAGCCCAGGGGGAAGGAAACACCATATATTTT	CASSGAQGEGNTIYF
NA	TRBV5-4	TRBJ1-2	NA	TGTGCCAGCAGCGACACGGGGGTGGATGGCTACACCTTC	CASSDTGVDGYTF
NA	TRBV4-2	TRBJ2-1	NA	TGTGCCAGCAGCCAAGATCCTCCGGAGAGCTCCTACAATGAGCAGTTCTTC	CASSQDPPESSYNEQFF
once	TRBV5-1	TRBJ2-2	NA	TGCGCCAGCGGCCTCCCGACTGCAAGGGAGCTGTTTTTT	CASGLPTARELFF
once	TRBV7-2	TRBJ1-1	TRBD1	TGTGCCAGCAGCTTATCCCCAGGGGGAATGAACACTGAAGCTTTCTTT	CASSLSPGGMNTEAFF
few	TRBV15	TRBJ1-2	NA	TGTGCCACCAGCAGAGATGCGGGGGGCGATTCTGGCTACACCTTC	CATSRDAGGDSGYTF
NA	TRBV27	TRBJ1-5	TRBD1	TGTGCCAGCAGTCCTGGGACAGGGGCTTATAGCAATCAGCCCCAGCATTTT	CASSPGTGAYSNQPQHF
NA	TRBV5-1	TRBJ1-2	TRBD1	TGTGCCAGCAGCGGGGGTGCAGGGGGTAACTATGGCTACACCTTC	CASSGGAGGNYGYTF
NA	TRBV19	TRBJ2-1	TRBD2	TGTGCCAGTAGTATAGTGTCTAGCGGGAGGGATGAGCAGTTCTTC	CASSIVSSGRDEQFF
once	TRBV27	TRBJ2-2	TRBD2	TGTGCCAGCAGCCCCAACAGCGGGACTACCGGGGAGCTGTTTTTT	CASSPNSGTTGELFF
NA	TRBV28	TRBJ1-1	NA	TGTGCCAGCGGGTTACCTCCGGCTGGGGGGGCTTTCTTT	CASGLPPAGGAFF
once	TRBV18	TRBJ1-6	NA	TGTGCCAGCTGTAAAGGAGGGATTTCACCCCTCCACTTT	CASCKGGISPLHF
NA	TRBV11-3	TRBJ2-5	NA	TGTGCCAGCAGCTTTGCGGGGGCTCCAGAGACCCAGTACTTC	CASSFAGAPETQYF
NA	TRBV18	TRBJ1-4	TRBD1	TGTGCCAGCTCACCCGGGACAGGGAGAAATGAAAAACTGTTTTTT	CASSPGTGRNEKLFF
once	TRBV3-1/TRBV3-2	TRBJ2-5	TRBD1	TGTGCCAGCAGCAGGGACAGGCAAGAGACCCAGTACTTC	CASSRDRQETQYF
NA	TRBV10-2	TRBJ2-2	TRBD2	TGCGCCAGCAGGGGGACTAGCGCCGGGGAGCTGTTTTTT	CASRGTSAGELFF
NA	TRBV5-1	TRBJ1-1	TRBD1	TGCGCCAGCAGCCCTGTACAGGGGATGAACACTGAAGCTTTCTTT	CASSPVQGMNTEAFF